This TCR beta chain comes out of a study of cytomegalovirus exposure and HLA in healthy donors. The germline gives CDR1 MGHDK, CDR2 SYGVNS. The CDR3 runs 15 residues. Deletions cut 4 bases from V and 5 bases from J, with 17 bases between. PCR primers comprised 60 Vbeta and 13 Jbeta primers. Data came from immunoSEQ multiplex PCR; TCRdb stores just in-frame clones and leaves some out. The table records 80,000 or so clones, roughly four fifths of them present only once. The chain is built from TRBV25-1 and TRBJ2-5, with a tentative D call TRBD1 (6 bases). The receptor's source is a male donor in good health and CMV-seropositive. Sequenced sample: PBMCs. This chain's CDR3 is CASSVNRDFAETQYF. CDR3 DNA sequence: TGTGCCAGCAGTGTCAACAGGGATTTTGCGGAGACCCAGTACTTC.